The source of this T cell receptor beta chain is a study of shared clonotypes between healthy human individuals. Study-level background: Donors were a couple of women and a few men aged 18 to 49. Every donor yielded three CD4 naive, three CD4 memory, two CD8 naive and one CD8 memory plate.

As defined, naive CD8 cells were CD45RO-negative and positively selected for CCR7, with terminally differentiated effector memory CD45RA+ cells excluded. General study points: Only blood was sampled, and tissue TCR repertoires likely differ from blood ones. Despite large depth, sorted-subset datasets appeared incompletely sequenced.

Comments on this clone: What it recognizes is unknown.

Some clones are missing from TCRdb's copy, which holds only in-frame ones; the method was immunoSEQ multiplex PCR. The table shows 600,000 or so clones, with 95% to 98% occurring only once. With 3 bases clipped from V and 3 bases from J, the junction kept 8 bases outside the gene matches. Looked up from germline, CDR1 is SEHNR and CDR2 is FQNEAQ (reference sequence). This CDR3 is built from 15 residues. The sample consisted of naive CD8+ T cells sorted from blood. The chain recombines TRBV7-9 with TRBJ2-7, with 7 bases identical to TRBD1. The clonotype comes from a man aged 30 to 45 in good health. The CDR3 is CASSFLGGYDYEQYF. The CDR3 coding sequence is TGTGCCAGCAGCTTCCTAGGGGGCTATGACTACGAGCAGTACTTC.